These 10 T cell receptor beta chains share one sample of origin, sequenced in a study of blood T cell repertoires in COVID-19. Produced via immunoSEQ multiplex PCR; TCRdb's table is partial and in-frame only. The sample carries around 140,000 clones, about 90% recorded once. Material for sequencing was peripheral blood. The receptors derive from a woman aged 50 to 60 with acute or convalescent COVID-19.

This chain joins TRBV3-1 (or the pseudogene TRBV3-2) and TRBJ2-1; D uncertain. The CDR3 spans 13 residues. The germline V gene encodes CDR1 LGHDT and CDR2 YNNKEL (reference sequence). Trimming shortened V by 7 bases and J by 8 bases, and 15 bases separated the two germline ends. In DNA form, the CDR3 reads TGTGCCAGCACACTACTCCCTGGTGATGAGCAGTTCTTC. This codes for CASTLLPGDEQFF.

This clone appeared once. This chain joins TRBV11-2 and TRBJ1-4; D unresolved. Trimming took off 3 bases at V and 4 bases at J, with 3 bases between the two ends. Germline V gene data show CDR1 as SGHAT and CDR2 as FQNNGV. The CDR3 totals 12 residues. CDR3 loop: CASSFGNEKLFF. The CDR3 coding sequence is TGTGCCAGCAGCTTCGGTAATGAAAAACTGTTTTTT.

The V call is TRBV5-1, the J call TRBJ2-6; the D gene is possibly TRBD1 (7 bases). The CDR3 extends over 16 amino acids. V was trimmed by 4 bases and J by 3 bases, leaving 14 bases between them. Germline V CDR1 and CDR2: SGHRS, YFSETQ. The DNA of the CDR3 is TGCGCCAGCAGCGCATCAGGGGGAGGTGGGGCCAACGTCCTGACTTTC. As protein: CASSASGGGGANVLTF.

The rearrangement links TRBV5-5 to TRBJ2-7, with D uncertain. V was cut by 4 bases and J by 3 bases, with 17 bases left in between. This CDR3 has 15 amino acids. Germline loops: CDR1 SGHKS, CDR2 YYEKEE (reference sequence). CDR3 loop: CASSPSQTEDYEQYF. DNA of the CDR3: TGTGCCAGCAGCCCTTCACAAACTGAGGACTACGAGCAGTACTTC.

The V gene is TRBV4-2, the J gene TRBJ2-7; D not certain. V lost 0 bases and J 2 bases, leaving 5 bases between the germline ends. CDR3 length: 13 residues. Germline V gene sequence: CDR1 LGHNA, CDR2 YNFKEQ. CDR3 in DNA: TGTGCCAGCAGCCAAGATCGGGCCTACGAGCAGTACTTC. Protein product: CASSQDRAYEQYF.

The V gene is TRBV19, the J gene TRBJ1-5; TRBD1 is a possible D gene (5 bases). Germline CDR1 is LNHDA and CDR2 is SQIVND (reference sequence). Trimming took 4 bases from V and 5 from J, leaving 12 bases between them. This CDR3 region has 14 residues. The CDR3 is CASSTQGGDQPQHF. In DNA, the CDR3 is TGTGCCAGTAGTACCCAGGGTGGAGATCAGCCCCAGCATTTT.

The chain is built from TRBV27 and TRBJ2-3; 8 bases are shared with TRBD2. Germline CDR1 and CDR2: MNHEY and SMNVEV (reference sequence). The CDR3 has 14 amino acids. The junction had 9 bases not matched to a gene; V was cut back by 10 bases and J by 3 bases. CDR3 in amino acids: CAIKPGLGTDTQYF. CDR3 coding DNA: TGTGCCATCAAACCGGGACTAGGGACAGATACGCAGTATTTT.

The gene calls are TRBV19 and TRBJ1-1, with TRBD1 identical over 10 bases. V was pared by 6 bases and J by 6 bases, with 7 bases of the junction left unmatched. In germline, CDR1 is LNHDA, CDR2 SQIVND (reference sequence). There are 14 residues in the CDR3. Here the CDR3 DNA reads TGTGCCAGTAGCCTGGGACAGGGGCTGGCTGAAGCTTTCTTT. It is translated as CASSLGQGLAEAFF.

CDR3 region: CASSSHRGRGEAFF. CDR3 nucleotides: TGTGCCAGTAGTTCCCACAGGGGGCGCGGTGAAGCTTTCTTT. This chain links TRBV19 with TRBJ1-1, with TRBD1 matching over 9 bases. Germline trimming cut 5 bases from V and 7 bases from J; bases unmatched to any gene: 8. The CDR3 covers 14 residues. Germline V gives CDR1 LNHDA, CDR2 SQIVND (reference sequence).

V and J are TRBV18 and TRBJ2-7; TRBD2 matches 13 bases. Unmatched junction bases numbered 9, after V lost 2 bases and J lost 2 bases. CDR1 KGHSH and CDR2 LQKENI come from the germline V gene. This CDR3 region has 18 residues. The CDR3: CASSPFRTSGSSTYEQYF. The CDR3 DNA is TGTGCCAGCTCACCATTTCGGACTAGCGGGAGTAGCACCTACGAGCAGTACTTC.